These 22 T cell receptor beta chains were all obtained from the same sample, sequenced in a study of technical replicates of blood from a handful of donors. This table comes from immunoSEQ multiplex PCR, and its TCRdb copy is limited to in-frame clones, with some not included. Of almost 65,000 clones in the sample, roughly 86% were seen once. Sequencing input: PBMCs. The receptor source for this set is a human donor in good health. Some clones in this sample may be carry-over from other donors' samples.

V is TRBV7-2 and J is TRBJ2-7, with 8 bases matching TRBD1. There are 14 residues in the CDR3. V lost 5 bases to trimming and J lost 3 bases; unmatched junction nucleotides: 6. Germline V CDR1 and CDR2: SGHTA, FQGNSA. This chain's CDR3 is CASSPDRGSYEQYF. CDR3 bases: TGTGCCAGCAGCCCCGACAGGGGAAGCTACGAGCAGTACTTC.

Only a few counts were recorded for this clone. The CDR3 loop reads CASSLEAELSYEQYF. CDR3 nucleotides: TGCGCCAGCAGCTTGGAAGCGGAACTCTCCTACGAGCAGTACTTC. J is TRBJ2-7 and V is TRBV5-1; D might be TRBD2 (5 bases). CDR1 is SGHRS, CDR2 YFSETQ, per germline. CDR3 length: 15 amino acids. The V end was cut by 0 bases, the J end by 0 bases, with 10 bases between.

This chain connects TRBV5-6 to TRBJ2-1, with 7 bases that match TRBD1. Germline lookup yields CDR1 SGHDT and CDR2 YYEEEE. The junction had 12 bases not matched to a gene; V was cut back by 3 bases and J by 6 bases. The CDR3 runs to 16 residues. CDR3 in amino acids: CASSSSDNRGVNEQFF. The CDR3 DNA reads as TGTGCCAGCAGCTCGAGCGATAACAGGGGCGTCAATGAGCAGTTCTTC.

The gene calls are TRBV4-2 and TRBJ2-3; D may be TRBD1 (5 bases). Trimming removed 0 bases at V and 4 bases at J, with 14 bases between. From germline, CDR1 is LGHNA and CDR2 YNFKEQ. The CDR3 spans 16 residues. DNA of the CDR3: TGTGCCAGCAGCCAAGAGGCGATAAGGGGCTCAGATACGCAGTATTTT. Residues: CASSQEAIRGSDTQYF.

The V call is TRBV7-3, the J call TRBJ2-7; TRBD1 might be the D (6 bases). V lost 6 bases and J 6 bases, leaving 15 bases between the germline ends. The CDR3 totals 13 residues. Germline V gives CDR1 SGHTA, CDR2 FQGTGA. For the CDR3, the DNA is TGTGCCAGCAGAAGGGGCCAGGGGTTCGAGCAGTACTTC. It translates to CASRRGQGFEQYF.

The chain is built from TRBV5-1 and TRBJ1-3, with D possibly TRBD1 on 5 matching bases. The germline V gene has CDR1 SGHRS and CDR2 YFSETQ. Trimming took 7 bases from V and 0 from J, leaving 11 bases between them. CDR3 length: 14 amino acids. CDR3 in amino acids: CASRPGHSGNTIYF. The CDR3 nucleotides are TGCGCCAGCCGTCCCGGACACTCTGGAAACACCATATATTTT.

This clone was detected only once. This sequence joins TRBV5-1 and TRBJ2-7; D call uncertain. Germline CDR1 is SGHRS and CDR2 is YFSETQ. This CDR3 region has 12 residues. Trimming took 0 bases from V and 7 from J, leaving 8 bases between them. CDR3 sequence reads: CASSLGSREQYF. CDR3 DNA: TGCGCCAGCAGCTTGGGGTCTCGGGAGCAGTACTTC. The variable domain in full, completed from reference TRBV5-1 and TRBJ2-7, reads KAGVTQTPRYLIKTRGQQVTLSCSPISGHRSVSWYQQTPGQGLQFLFEYFSETQRNKGNFPGRFSGRQFSNSRSEMNVSTLELGDSALYLCASSLGSREQYFGPGTRLTVT.

This clone was seen more than once but under ten times. The chain is built from TRBV14 and TRBJ1-2; 8 positions agree with TRBD1. CDR1 is SGHDN and CDR2 is FVKESK in the germline V gene. Unmatched junction bases numbered 7, after V lost 1 base and J lost 3 bases. The CDR3 contains 16 residues. CDR3 sequence: CASSQVFMTGDYGYTF. The CDR3 bases are TGTGCCAGCAGCCAAGTCTTCATGACAGGGGACTATGGCTACACCTTC.

CDR3 amino acids: CASSTGQGAFGNTIYF. Written as DNA, the CDR3 is TGTGCCAGCAGCACGGGACAGGGGGCCTTTGGAAACACCATATATTTT. The rearrangement links TRBV7-2 to TRBJ1-3, with 12 positions matching TRBD1. This CDR3 has 16 residues. V gave up 5 bases and J gave up 3 bases; unmatched junction bases: 5. Germline V CDR1 and CDR2: SGHTA, FQGNSA.

The chain has TRBV10-1 and TRBJ1-1; D is unclear. The CDR3 sequence is 12 residues long. CDR1 and CDR2 from the germline V gene are WNHNN and SYGVQD (reference sequence). The ends were cut back, 5 bases at V and 7 bases at J, with 11 bases in the middle. The CDR3 spells CASSSGSLEAFF. The CDR3 DNA is TGCGCCAGCAGTTCTGGGAGCCTTGAAGCTTTCTTT.

This clone has more than one count but fewer than ten. The genes are TRBV4-2 and TRBJ2-1; TRBD2 matches 9 bases. Germline V CDR1 and CDR2: LGHNA, YNFKEQ. V shed 1 base and J 4 bases; nucleotides not matched to a gene: 5. The CDR3 is 16 amino acids. CDR3 bases: TGTGCCAGCAGCCAAGTCCGAGCGGGGGGTTACAATGAGCAGTTCTTC. It yields the protein CASSQVRAGGYNEQFF.

V is TRBV7-2 and J is TRBJ2-7, with a possible D match to TRBD2 (6 bases). Germline V gives CDR1 SGHTA, CDR2 FQGNSA. The CDR3 totals 12 residues. Deletions cut 5 bases from V and 6 bases from J, with 11 bases between. The CDR3 here is CASSDAGIEQYF. The CDR3 nucleotides are TGTGCCAGCAGCGACGCGGGGATCGAGCAGTACTTC.

The chain has TRBV5-8 and TRBJ2-1; 8 bases match TRBD2. There are 17 residues in the CDR3. Germline V gene sequence: CDR1 SGHTS, CDR2 YDEGEE. J gave up 1 base and V 0 bases, and 6 bases lay outside the gene matches. The CDR3 sequence is CASSLAGRARSYNEQFF. The CDR3 region has the DNA TGTGCCAGCAGCTTGGCCGGGAGGGCCCGATCCTACAATGAGCAGTTCTTC.

CDR3 DNA: TGTGCCAGCAGCCAGATAGGGACTAGCGGCCCCACGGATGAGCAGTTCTTC. This translates into CASSQIGTSGPTDEQFF. V usage is TRBV4-2 and J usage is TRBJ2-1, with TRBD2 matching over 11 bases. Germline V CDR1 and CDR2: LGHNA, YNFKEQ. V trimming: 3 bases; J trimming: 8 bases; junction bases outside the gene matches: 12. The CDR3 spans 17 residues.

J is TRBJ1-4 and V is TRBV5-1, with a possible D match to TRBD1 (6 bases). CDR3 length equals 15 residues. Per the germline V gene, CDR1 is SGHRS and CDR2 is YFSETQ. The V and J ends lost 5 bases and 5 bases respectively, with 16 bases between them. CDR3 DNA sequence: TGCGCCAGCAGTTCTGGACAGTCTGGAAATGAAAAACTGTTTTTT. Translation: CASSSGQSGNEKLFF.

The chain links TRBV5-1 to TRBJ2-7, with D possibly being TRBD2 (6 bases). Trimming took off 0 bases at V and 3 bases at J, with 13 bases between the two ends. The CDR3 consists of 15 residues. The germline V gene encodes CDR1 SGHRS and CDR2 YFSETQ. The CDR3 sequence: CASSLAGTGDYEQYF. DNA for the CDR3: TGCGCCAGCAGCTTGGCAGGGACTGGGGACTACGAGCAGTACTTC.

Here the CDR3 reads CASSFLTSNEQFF. CDR3 nucleotides: TGTGCCAGCAGTTTCTTGACTAGCAATGAGCAGTTCTTC. The rearrangement joins TRBV27 to TRBJ2-1; weak D call: TRBD2 (6 bases). Per the germline V gene, CDR1 is MNHEY and CDR2 is SMNVEV (reference sequence). Trimming took 3 bases from V and 6 from J, leaving 9 bases between them. This CDR3 has 13 amino acids.

This clone was recorded once. This rearrangement joins TRBV13 to TRBJ2-5; D perhaps matches TRBD1 (6 bases). Trimming removed 2 bases from V and 1 base from J, with 8 bases in between. The CDR3 runs 14 residues. CDR1 PRHDT and CDR2 FYEKMQ come from the germline V gene (reference sequence). The CDR3 DNA reads TGTGCCAGCAGCTTACGCAGGGGCCAAGAGACCCAGTACTTC. Translation gives CASSLRRGQETQYF.

The chain has TRBV7-2 and TRBJ1-1; no definite D call. V was shortened by 6 bases and J by 0 bases, with 11 bases between the two germline ends. CDR1 and CDR2 (germline): SGHTA, FQGNSA. The CDR3 is made up of 14 amino acids. The CDR3 DNA reads TGTGCCAGCAGTCAGAGCGGGGTGAACACTGAAGCTTTCTTT. Amino acids: CASSQSGVNTEAFF.

The rearrangement joins TRBV30 to TRBJ2-5; D might be TRBD2 (5 bases). The CDR3 consists of 15 residues. Germline CDR1 and CDR2: GTSNPN and SVGIG (reference sequence). Trimming left V 0 bases short and J 4 bases short, with 15 bases between. The CDR3 protein is CAWSVRGTASETQYF. In nucleotides, the CDR3 is TGTGCCTGGAGTGTACGGGGAACAGCCTCAGAGACCCAGTACTTC.

This CDR3 reads CASSTGASGNTIYF. The CDR3 DNA reads as TGTGCCAGCAGTACAGGGGCTAGTGGAAACACCATATATTTT. This rearrangement joins TRBV11-2 to TRBJ1-3, with 7 bases fitting TRBD1. V shed 6 bases and J 3 bases; nucleotides not matched to a gene: 5. The V gene's germline CDR1 is SGHAT and CDR2 FQNNGV. The CDR3 length is 14 residues.

The rearrangement joins TRBV7-9 to TRBJ2-7, with D perhaps matching TRBD1 (7 bases). The CDR3 is 13 amino acids. Germline V gives CDR1 SEHNR, CDR2 FQNEAQ (reference sequence). V gave up 4 bases and J gave up 6 bases, with 13 bases separating them. The CDR3 spells CASSSGGQAEQYF. The CDR3 DNA reads TGTGCCAGCAGCTCAGGGGGGCAGGCCGAGCAGTACTTC.